The subject of this entry is one T cell receptor beta chain. The sample is drawn from a study of blood T cell repertoires in COVID-19. Study overall: Acute-phase and convalescent COVID-19 samples originated in the United States, Italy and Spain. PBMCs, B-cell-depleted T cells, or T cells were the source of the cDNA or gDNA that made up the material.

Germline values: CDR1 MGHRA, CDR2 YSYEKL. Trimming removed 0 bases from V and 2 bases from J, with 13 bases in between. The CDR3 extends over 16 amino acids. Methods used by the authors: Amplification of reference gene primers provided the estimated nucleated cell counts. Some clones are missing from TCRdb's copy, which holds only in-frame ones; the method was immunoSEQ multiplex PCR. That table supplies the V and J calls and clone size; D and trimming were determined from the DNA. The repertoire holds just under 45,000 clones, approximately 90% seen once, with approximately 20% in the top ten. The sequence was obtained from a woman of 80 years or more in a cohort sampled during active or convalescent COVID-19. The gene calls are TRBV4-1 and TRBJ1-1, with D perhaps TRBD1 (6 bases). Sample: peripheral blood. CDR3 region: CASSQDPGHTNTEAFF. As DNA, the CDR3 is TGCGCCAGCAGCCAAGATCCGGGACATACCAACACTGAAGCTTTCTTT.